This section outlines one T cell receptor beta chain sequence together with its context. Here immunoSEQ multiplex PCR was the method, and the copy in TCRdb shows in-frame clones only, minus some. Of about 75,000 clones listed, around 90% are singletons. This record belongs to a study of T cell changes during pregnancy in multiple sclerosis. The V and J ends lost 3 bases and 3 bases respectively, with 15 bases between them. The CDR3 is 15 residues long. CDR1 and CDR2 from the germline V gene are MNHNY and SVGAGI (reference sequence). J is TRBJ2-7 and V is TRBV6-6; a possible D gene is TRBD1 (5 bases). This sample comprised peripheral blood, obtained in the first trimester of pregnancy. The clonotype was recovered from a female donor in good health, enrolled as a control in a pregnancy study. The CDR3 reads CASSYDQGTVYEQYF. In DNA, the CDR3 is TGTGCCAGCAGTTATGATCAGGGAACGGTCTACGAGCAGTACTTC.